Presented here are 22 T cell receptor beta chains from one specimen sequenced in a study of T cells in Graves' hyperthyroidism and ophthalmopathy (dated by TCRdb to about 2019). Library method: multiplex PCR. Sequencing was carried out with an Illumina HiSeq 2000. TCR beta CDR3 regions were amplified from RNA transcripts. The first round of RT-PCR for the TCR CDR3 was performed with the HTBI primer set and the Qiagen OneStep RT-PCR kit. TCRdb reprocessed the public reads (quality trimming at Q25 with fastp, clone calling with MiXCR) and kept in-frame beta chains. Rows matching on CDR3 protein sequence are summarized as one entry with the most common DNA and genes. The sample has 650,000 to 700,000 distinct CDR3 sequences on record, roughly 17% of them singletons. Clones ranked in the top ten supply less than 20% of the sample. The sample comprised blood. These TCRs come from a man over 45 with Graves' hyperthyroidism.

Comments on this clonotype: Sequence at one end of the junction differs from germline and may be a read error. V is TRBV2 and J is TRBJ1-4; D is possibly TRBD1 (6 bases). The germline gives CDR1 SNHLY, CDR2 FYNNEI. The CDR3 length is 13 residues. CDR3 sequence reads: CVSRWTDGEKLFF. CDR3 nucleotides: TGTGTCAGCAGGTGGACAGATGGCGAAAAACTGTTTTTT. The whole variable domain, remainder taken from reference TRBV2 and TRBJ1-4, is EPEVTQTPSHQVTQMGQEVILRCVPISNHLYFYWYRQILGQKVEFLVSFYNNEISEKSEIFDDQFSVERPDGSNFTLKIRSTKLEDSAMYFCVSRWTDGEKLFFGSGTQLSVL.

The V and J genes are TRBV3-1 and TRBJ2-3, with a weak D call TRBD1 (5 bases). Germline CDR1 LGHDT, CDR2 YNNKEL (reference sequence). This CDR3 has 16 amino acids. The V end lost 4 bases, the J end lost 2 bases, and 16 bases lay between the germline ends. CDR3 bases: TGTGCCAGCAGCCCATCAGGGCAGGAATTCACAGATACGCAGTATTTT. Amino acids: CASSPSGQEFTDTQYF.

The chain is built from TRBV28 and TRBJ1-3; perhaps TRBD1 as D (6 bases). Trimming took off 5 bases at V and 5 bases at J, with 13 bases between the two ends. The CDR3 consists of 14 residues. Germline CDR1 reads MDHEN; CDR2 reads SYDVKM. CDR3 sequence reads: CASSGGTLRNTIYF. The CDR3 DNA sequence: TGTGCCAGCAGTGGAGGGACACTTCGAAACACCATATATTTT. Full variable domain (rest looked up from reference TRBV28 and TRBJ1-3): DVKVTQSSRYLVKRTGEKVFLECVQDMDHENMFWYRQDPGLGLRLIYFSYDVKMKEKGDIPEGYSVSREKKERFSLILESASTNQTSMYLCASSGGTLRNTIYFGEGSWLTVV.

The rearrangement joins TRBV6-1 to TRBJ2-4; D not certain. Trimming cost V 7 bases and J 6 bases, with 13 bases left between them. The CDR3 totals 13 residues. Per germline, CDR1 MNHNS and CDR2 SASEGT. CDR3 nucleotides: TGTGCCAGCAAACCTTTCGGCGCAAACATTCAGTACTTC. Translated: CASKPFGANIQYF.

V and J are TRBV10-2 and TRBJ2-1; D gene unclear. Trimming stripped 3 bases from V and 5 bases from J, with 5 bases between. The germline CDR1 and CDR2 sequences are WSHSY and SAAADI. The CDR3 is 12 amino acids. CDR3 loop: CASSDHNNEQFF. CDR3 in DNA: TGCGCCAGCAGTGACCACAACAATGAGCAGTTCTTC.

The V and J genes are TRBV10-3 and TRBJ2-2; D unresolved. V gave up 4 bases and J gave up 3 bases, with 6 bases separating them. The V gene's germline CDR1 is ENHRY and CDR2 SYGVKD. The length of the CDR3 is 13 residues. CDR3: CAISGGDTGELFF. The CDR3 DNA reads TGTGCCATCAGTGGAGGAGACACCGGGGAGCTGTTTTTT.

This clonotype came up a few times. The rearrangement uses TRBV19 and TRBJ2-7; possibly TRBD2 for D (5 bases). The CDR3 extends over 11 amino acids. Germline V gene lookup returns CDR1 LNHDA and CDR2 SQIVND (reference sequence). The V gene lost 10 bases and the J gene lost 6 bases, with 13 bases spanning the gap. DNA for the CDR3: TGTGCCACCACGGAGGCTGGCGAGCAGTACTTC. This encodes CATTEAGEQYF.

This clonotype was seen many times. The rearrangement uses TRBV12-3 or TRBV12-4 and TRBJ1-1; tentative D call: TRBD1 (6 bases). V was cut by 6 bases and J by 0 bases, with 17 bases left in between. The CDR3 is 16 amino acids. DNA of the CDR3: TGTGCCAGCAGCCCGGGGGCGGGTTTCATGAACACTGAAGCTTTCTTT. The encoded protein is CASSPGAGFMNTEAFF.

V usage is TRBV28 and J usage is TRBJ2-2, with 12 bases identical to TRBD1. The junction had 8 bases not matched to a gene; V was cut back by 6 bases and J by 6 bases. Germline V gene sequence: CDR1 MDHEN, CDR2 SYDVKM. CDR3 length equals 16 residues. CDR3 amino acids: CASRPGDRGRAGELFF. CDR3 nucleotides: TGTGCCAGCAGGCCCGGGGACAGGGGGCGAGCCGGGGAGCTGTTTTTT.

This clonotype was detected many times. CDR3 coding DNA: TGTGCCAGCAGCGTGGGGACTAGCGGGGGCGCCTCTCCCTACAATGAGCAGTTCTTC. Its translation is CASSVGTSGGASPYNEQFF. The V and J genes are TRBV9 and TRBJ2-1, with TRBD2 identical over 14 bases. CDR3 length: 19 amino acids. The trim removed 2 bases at V and 2 bases at J, leaving 9 bases unmatched. Germline V gene data show CDR1 as SGDLS and CDR2 as YYNGEE.

The table lists this clonotype with many counts. The rearrangement joins TRBV11-2 to TRBJ2-1; D gene ambiguous. Trimming took 5 bases from V and 3 from J, leaving 2 bases between them. CDR1 and CDR2 from the germline V gene are SGHAT and FQNNGV. CDR3 length: 11 residues. CDR3 coding DNA: TGTGCCAGCAGCCACTACAATGAGCAGTTCTTC. This translates into CASSHYNEQFF.

The chain combines TRBV28 with TRBJ2-1; the match to TRBD2 covers 8 bases. This CDR3 is 15 amino acids long. CDR1 and CDR2 from the germline V gene are MDHEN and SYDVKM. V shed 6 bases and J 9 bases; nucleotides not matched to a gene: 13. For the CDR3, the DNA is TGTGCCAGCAGGTCCGGGACTAGATTAAATATTGAGCAGTTCTTC. Its protein is CASRSGTRLNIEQFF.

This clonotype has a count of ten or more. This chain connects TRBV30 to TRBJ1-1; D gene uncertain. Trimming took 3 bases from V and 0 from J, leaving 8 bases between them. Germline CDR1 GTSNPN, CDR2 SVGIG (reference sequence). CDR3 size: 13 residues. The CDR3 region is CAWRTGMNTEAFF. CDR3 in DNA: TGTGCCTGGAGGACGGGGATGAACACTGAAGCTTTCTTT.

This clonotype was recorded a few times. The J gene is TRBJ2-3, the V gene TRBV7-2, with D possibly called TRBD1 or TRBD2 (5 bases each). Germline V gene data show CDR1 as SGHTA and CDR2 as FQGNSA. V was trimmed by 0 bases and J by 1 base, leaving 17 bases between them. The CDR3 is made up of 18 amino acids. CDR3 DNA sequence: TGTGCCAGCAGCTTAGCACGGGGCCACGTCCGCGGCACAGATACGCAGTATTTT. This sequence encodes CASSLARGHVRGTDTQYF.

The gene calls are TRBV20-1 and TRBJ1-3, with 12 bases aligning to TRBD1. The junction had 12 bases not matched to a gene; V was cut back by 3 bases and J by 3 bases. The CDR3 runs to 18 residues. CDR1 is DFQATT, CDR2 SNEGSKA, per germline (reference sequence). In DNA, the CDR3 is TGCAGTGCTAGTTTTCAATGGGGACAGGGGGCGTTTGGAAACACCATATATTTT. It yields the protein CSASFQWGQGAFGNTIYF.

This clonotype was seen many times. CDR3 protein: CASSPSTAGTQYF. The CDR3 nucleotides are TGTGCCAGCAGCCCATCGACAGCGGGGACCCAGTACTTC. The chain recombines TRBV6-1 with TRBJ2-5, with D maybe TRBD2 (6 bases). Germline CDR1 is MNHNS and CDR2 is SASEGT. V was trimmed by 6 bases and J by 7 bases, leaving 15 bases between them. The CDR3 covers 13 residues.

This clonotype was counted ten times or more. The chain recombines TRBV7-9 with TRBJ2-1; TRBD2 agrees at 15 bases. Unmatched junction bases numbered 11, after V lost 3 bases and J lost 8 bases. Germline V gene lookup returns CDR1 SEHNR and CDR2 FQNEAQ (reference sequence). The CDR3 has 18 residues. The CDR3 DNA sequence: TGTGCCAGCAGCTTCCCGGGGACTAGCGGGGGGCCTCGGTATGAGCAGTTCTTC. Translation gives CASSFPGTSGGPRYEQFF.

This clonotype occurred many times. The rearrangement links TRBV10-3 to TRBJ2-1; 11 bases align to TRBD2. The V gene end was trimmed by 0 bases and the J gene end by 3 bases; junction bases not matched to a gene: 1. Looked up from germline, CDR1 is ENHRY and CDR2 is SYGVKD. The CDR3 length is 16 residues. The CDR3 DNA sequence: TGTGCCATCAGTGAGTCGGGACTAGCGGACTACAATGAGCAGTTCTTC. Its protein is CAISESGLADYNEQFF.

This clonotype was counted a few times. V and J are TRBV7-2 and TRBJ2-5, with 7 bases matching TRBD1. Trimming at V came to 1 base and at J to 4 bases, leaving 9 bases not matched to a gene. The CDR3 is made up of 16 amino acids. Germline-derived CDR1 and CDR2 are SGHTA and FQGNSA. The CDR3 reads CASSLEGTYRGETQYF. The CDR3 bases are TGTGCCAGCAGCTTAGAGGGGACCTACAGGGGAGAGACCCAGTACTTC.

The chain links TRBV6-2 or TRBV6-3 to TRBJ1-5; 7 nucleotides align to TRBD1. The V segment lost 7 bases and the J segment 6 bases; nucleotides outside the gene matches: 15. Germline V gene sequence: CDR1 MNHEY, CDR2 SVGEGT. The CDR3 consists of 16 residues. CDR3 nucleotide sequence: TGTGCCAGCACTTTACGTCCGACAGGGACCAGTCAGCCCCAGCATTTT. Its translation is CASTLRPTGTSQPQHF.

This clonotype was detected ten times or more. This rearrangement joins TRBV29-1 to TRBJ2-1, with D possibly matching TRBD2 (5 bases). The V gene lost 2 bases and the J gene lost 1 base, with 6 bases spanning the gap. CDR3 length: 13 amino acids. Per the germline V gene, CDR1 is SQVTM and CDR2 is ANQGSEA. The CDR3 nucleotides read TGCAGCGTTGAACGAGGGTCCTACAATGAGCAGTTCTTC. Protein: CSVERGSYNEQFF.

This clonotype was found many times. The chain joins TRBV18 to TRBJ2-3; D is possibly TRBD2 (5 bases). Trimming removed 6 bases from V and 5 bases from J, with 21 bases in between. Germline V gene lookup returns CDR1 KGHSH and CDR2 LQKENI. The CDR3 consists of 16 residues. This CDR3 reads CASSPRTSTEEDTQYF. Here the CDR3 DNA reads TGTGCCAGCTCCCCCCGAACTAGTACGGAAGAAGATACGCAGTATTTT.